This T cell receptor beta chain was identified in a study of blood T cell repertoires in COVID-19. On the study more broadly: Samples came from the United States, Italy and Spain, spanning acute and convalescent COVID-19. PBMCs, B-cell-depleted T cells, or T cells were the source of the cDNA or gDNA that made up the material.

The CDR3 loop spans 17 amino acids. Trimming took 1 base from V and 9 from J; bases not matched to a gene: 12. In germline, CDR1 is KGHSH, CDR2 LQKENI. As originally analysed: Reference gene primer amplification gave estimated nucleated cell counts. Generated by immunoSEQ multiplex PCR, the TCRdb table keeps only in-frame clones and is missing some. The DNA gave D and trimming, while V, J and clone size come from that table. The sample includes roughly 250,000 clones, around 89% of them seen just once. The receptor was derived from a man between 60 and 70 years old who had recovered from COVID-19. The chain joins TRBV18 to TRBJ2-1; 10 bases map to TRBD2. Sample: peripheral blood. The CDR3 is CASSPRERGGVNSEQFF. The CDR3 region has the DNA TGTGCCAGCTCACCACGTGAGCGGGGGGGTGTAAATAGTGAGCAGTTCTTC.